This T cell receptor (beta chain) stems from a study of cytomegalovirus exposure and HLA in healthy donors. Across the study: A prior study identified some 100 million unique TCR beta sequences from 190 million or so T cells. Study observations and caveats: Across donors, most TCRs were seen rarely, yet some public ones were widespread. It was reported that TCR beta sequences correctly inferred the HLA-A and HLA-B alleles for most subjects.

Worth noting for this clone: What it binds is unknown.

Use of 60 Vbeta and 13 Jbeta primers characterized the PCR. The assay was immunoSEQ multiplex PCR, and TCRdb's table has in-frame clones only and misses some. The top ten clones hold 3.1% of a sample with 120,000 to 150,000 clones, around 75% of them seen once. Trimming left V 6 bases short and J 0 bases short, with 13 bases between. CDR1 is SGHNT and CDR2 is YYREEE in the germline V gene (reference sequence). The CDR3 spans 16 residues. The origin of this receptor is a female donor in good health and CMV-seronegative. The sample was PBMCs. The chain has TRBV5-4 and TRBJ2-6; no reliable D call. The CDR3 is CASTRVFTSGANVLTF. CDR3 nucleotide sequence: TGTGCCAGCACCCGCGTCTTCACCTCTGGGGCCAACGTCCTGACTTTC.